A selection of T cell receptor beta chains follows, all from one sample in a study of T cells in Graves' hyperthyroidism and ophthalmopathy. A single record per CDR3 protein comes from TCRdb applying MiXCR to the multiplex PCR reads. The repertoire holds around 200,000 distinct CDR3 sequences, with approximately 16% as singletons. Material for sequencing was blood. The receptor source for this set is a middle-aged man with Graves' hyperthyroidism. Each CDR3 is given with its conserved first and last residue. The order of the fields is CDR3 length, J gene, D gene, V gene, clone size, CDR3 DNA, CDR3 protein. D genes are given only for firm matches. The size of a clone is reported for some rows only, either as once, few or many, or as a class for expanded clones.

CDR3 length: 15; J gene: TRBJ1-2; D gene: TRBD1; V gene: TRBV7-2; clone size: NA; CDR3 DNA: TGTGCCAGCAGCACCCCCGGGACAGGGGGCGGTGGCTACACCTTC; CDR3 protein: CASSTPGTGGGGYTF
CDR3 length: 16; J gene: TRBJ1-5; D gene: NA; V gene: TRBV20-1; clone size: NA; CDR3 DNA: TGCAGTGCTAGTGGCCCTGAGGGGATAAGGTCTCAGCCCCAGCATTTT; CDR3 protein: CSASGPEGIRSQPQHF
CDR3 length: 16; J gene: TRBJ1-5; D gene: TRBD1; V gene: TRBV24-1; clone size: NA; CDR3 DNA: TGTGCCACCAGTGACCCGACAGGGGGCGAGGAGCAGCCCCAGCATTTT; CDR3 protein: CATSDPTGGEEQPQHF
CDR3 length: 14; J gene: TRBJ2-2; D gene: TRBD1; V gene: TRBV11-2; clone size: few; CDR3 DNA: TGTGCCAGCAGGTGGACAGGGGGCGGCGGGGAGCTGTTTTTT; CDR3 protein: CASRWTGGGGELFF
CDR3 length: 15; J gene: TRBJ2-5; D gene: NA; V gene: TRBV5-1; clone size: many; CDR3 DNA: TGCGCCAGCAGCTTGGCCGGCAGGGGGGAAGAGACCCAGTACTTC; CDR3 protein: CASSLAGRGEETQYF
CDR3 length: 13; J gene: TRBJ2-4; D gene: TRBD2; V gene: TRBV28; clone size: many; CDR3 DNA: TGTGCCAGCAGTTTTGGGAGGGCGGACATTCAGTACTTC; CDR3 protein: CASSFGRADIQYF
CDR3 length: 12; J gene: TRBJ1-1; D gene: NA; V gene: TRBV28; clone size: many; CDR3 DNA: TGTGCCAGCAGTTCTCAGAACACTGAAGCTTTCTTT; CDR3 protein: CASSSQNTEAFF
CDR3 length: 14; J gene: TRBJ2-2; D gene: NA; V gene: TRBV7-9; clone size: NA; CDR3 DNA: TGTGCCAGCAGCTCTAGGGTATCCACCGGGGAGCTGTTTTTT; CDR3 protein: CASSSRVSTGELFF
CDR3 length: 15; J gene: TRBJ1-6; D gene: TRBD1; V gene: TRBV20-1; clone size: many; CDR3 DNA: TGCAGTGCTAGAGAGCGGGGACAGGGCAATTCACCCCTCCACTTT; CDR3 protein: CSARERGQGNSPLHF
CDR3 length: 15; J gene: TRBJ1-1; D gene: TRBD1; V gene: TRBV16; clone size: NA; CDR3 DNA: TGTGCCAGCAGTCTTCCAGGGGGAGCTGGGACTGAAGCTTTCTTT; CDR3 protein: CASSLPGGAGTEAFF
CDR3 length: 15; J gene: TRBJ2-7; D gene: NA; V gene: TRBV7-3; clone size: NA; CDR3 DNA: TGTGCCAGCAGCCCGCCTGAGAGGTATTCCTACGAGCAGTACTTC; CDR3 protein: CASSPPERYSYEQYF
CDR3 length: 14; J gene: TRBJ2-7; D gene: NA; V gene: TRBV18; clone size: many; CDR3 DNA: TGTGCCAGCTCACCAAACCAGGGTCCCTACGAGCAGTACTTC; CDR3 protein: CASSPNQGPYEQYF
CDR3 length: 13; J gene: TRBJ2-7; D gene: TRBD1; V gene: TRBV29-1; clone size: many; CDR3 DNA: TGCAGCGTTCATGACAGGGGGCCAGGAGAGCAGTACTTC; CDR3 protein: CSVHDRGPGEQYF
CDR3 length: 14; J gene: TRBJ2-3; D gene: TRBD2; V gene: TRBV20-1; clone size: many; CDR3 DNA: TGCAGTGTCGTCGCTAGCGGGGCCTCGGATACGCAGTATTTT; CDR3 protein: CSVVASGASDTQYF
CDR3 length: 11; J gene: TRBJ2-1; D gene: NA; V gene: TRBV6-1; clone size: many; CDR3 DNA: TGTGCCAGCACGGTGAGCGATGAGCAGTTCTTC; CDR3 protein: CASTVSDEQFF
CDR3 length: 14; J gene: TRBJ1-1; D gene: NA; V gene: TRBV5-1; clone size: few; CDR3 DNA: TGCGCCAGCAGCCTGCAGAGTCCGAGGACTGAAGCTTTCTTT; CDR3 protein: CASSLQSPRTEAFF
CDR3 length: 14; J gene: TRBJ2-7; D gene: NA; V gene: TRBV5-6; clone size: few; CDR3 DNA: TGTGCCAGCAGCCCCAAACTACGGCCCAAGGGGCAGTACTTC; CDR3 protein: CASSPKLRPKGQYF
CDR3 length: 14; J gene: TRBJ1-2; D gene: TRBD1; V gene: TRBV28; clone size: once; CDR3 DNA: TGTGCCAGCAGTTCATACCGGGACAGCGATGGCTACACCTTC; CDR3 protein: CASSSYRDSDGYTF
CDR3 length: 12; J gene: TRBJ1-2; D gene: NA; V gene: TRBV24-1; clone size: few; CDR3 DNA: TGTGCCACCAGTGAAAGAGGCTATGGCTACACCTTC; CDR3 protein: CATSERGYGYTF
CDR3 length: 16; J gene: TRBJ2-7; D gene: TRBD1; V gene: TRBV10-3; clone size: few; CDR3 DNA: TGTGCCATCAGTGGAGGCGGGACAGGGGGCGGCTACGAGCAGTACTTC; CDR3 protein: CAISGGGTGGGYEQYF
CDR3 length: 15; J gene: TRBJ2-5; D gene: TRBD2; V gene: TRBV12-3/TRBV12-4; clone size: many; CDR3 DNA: TGTGCCAGCAGTTTGGTAGCGGGGGGGCCAGAGACCCAGTACTTC; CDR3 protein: CASSLVAGGPETQYF
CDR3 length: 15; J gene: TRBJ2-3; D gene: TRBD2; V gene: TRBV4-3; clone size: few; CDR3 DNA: TGCGCCAGCAGCCAAGGGGGCGGGGGGGCCATCACGCAGTATTTT; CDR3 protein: CASSQGGGGAITQYF
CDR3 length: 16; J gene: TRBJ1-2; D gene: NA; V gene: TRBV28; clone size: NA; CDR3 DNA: TGTGCCAGCAGTTTCTCTCGGGCGGGGCTCAACTATGGCTACACCTTC; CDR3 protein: CASSFSRAGLNYGYTF
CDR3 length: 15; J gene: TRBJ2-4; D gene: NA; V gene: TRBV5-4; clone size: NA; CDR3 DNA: TGTGCCAGCAGCAAAAGGACAGCCGGAGAAAACATTCAGTACTTC; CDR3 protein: CASSKRTAGENIQYF
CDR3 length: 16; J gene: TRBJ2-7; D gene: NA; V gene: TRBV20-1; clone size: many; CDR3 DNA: TGCAGTGCTAGAGAAAAAGGGCGGCTAGTCCTATACGAGCAGTACTTC; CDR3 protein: CSAREKGRLVLYEQYF